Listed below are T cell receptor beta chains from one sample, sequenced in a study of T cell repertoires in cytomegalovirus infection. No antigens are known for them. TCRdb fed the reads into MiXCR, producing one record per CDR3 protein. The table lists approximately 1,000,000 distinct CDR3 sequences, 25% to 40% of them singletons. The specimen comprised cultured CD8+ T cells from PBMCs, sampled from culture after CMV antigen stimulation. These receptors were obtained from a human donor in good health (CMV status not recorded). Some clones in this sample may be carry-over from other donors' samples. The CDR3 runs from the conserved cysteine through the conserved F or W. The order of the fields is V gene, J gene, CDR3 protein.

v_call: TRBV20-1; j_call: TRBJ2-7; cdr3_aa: CSARDGGLSSYEQYF
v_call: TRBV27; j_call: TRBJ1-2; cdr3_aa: CASRGLYGYTF
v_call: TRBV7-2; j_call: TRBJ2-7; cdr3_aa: CASSVLAGLSYEQYF
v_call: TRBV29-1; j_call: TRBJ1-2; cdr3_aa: CSVAGQGSYGYTF
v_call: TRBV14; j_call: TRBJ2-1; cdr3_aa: CASSPYYDEQFF
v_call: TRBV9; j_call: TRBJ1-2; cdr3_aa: CASSVGQGADYGYTF
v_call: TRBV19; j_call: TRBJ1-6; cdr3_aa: CASSIGKPSYNSPLHF
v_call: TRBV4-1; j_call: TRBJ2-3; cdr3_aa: CASSPEGPRDTQYF
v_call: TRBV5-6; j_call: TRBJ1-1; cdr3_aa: CASSESTAVPEAFF
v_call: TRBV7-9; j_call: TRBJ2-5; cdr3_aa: CASSGRTYQETQYF
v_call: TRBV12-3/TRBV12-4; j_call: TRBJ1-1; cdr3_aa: CASSLWETEAFF
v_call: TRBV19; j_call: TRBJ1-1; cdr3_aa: CASSRGLNTEAFF
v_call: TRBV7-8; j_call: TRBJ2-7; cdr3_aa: CASSLSGGAVEQYF
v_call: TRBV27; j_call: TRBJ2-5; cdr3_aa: CASSLRGAQETQYF
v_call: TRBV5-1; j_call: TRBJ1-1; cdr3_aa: CASSWDTDSMNTEAFF
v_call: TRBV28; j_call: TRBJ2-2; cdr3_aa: CASSFILEPPGELFF
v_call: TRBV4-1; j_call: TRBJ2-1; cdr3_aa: CASSQDGTGGSNEQFF
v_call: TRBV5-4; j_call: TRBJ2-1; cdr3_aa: CASSLGALSDEQFF
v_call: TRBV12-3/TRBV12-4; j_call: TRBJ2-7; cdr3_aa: CASRRTGEGFEQYF
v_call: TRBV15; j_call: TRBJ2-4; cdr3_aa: CATSGAGAKNIQYF
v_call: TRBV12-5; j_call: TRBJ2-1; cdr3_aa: CASGFGEQFF
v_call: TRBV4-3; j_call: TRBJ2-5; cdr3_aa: CASSQEIWGGETQYF
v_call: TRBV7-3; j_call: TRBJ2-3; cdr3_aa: CASSSTPGFDTQYF
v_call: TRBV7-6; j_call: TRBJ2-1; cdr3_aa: CASSDPGHPSSYNEQFF
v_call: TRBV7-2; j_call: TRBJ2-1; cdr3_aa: CASCIGLPPWDEQFF
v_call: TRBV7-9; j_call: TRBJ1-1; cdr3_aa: CASSPPTGADTEAFF
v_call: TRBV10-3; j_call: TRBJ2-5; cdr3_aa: CASWTGLQETQYF
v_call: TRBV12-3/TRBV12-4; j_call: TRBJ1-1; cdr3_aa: CASSLAGQGLNTEAFF
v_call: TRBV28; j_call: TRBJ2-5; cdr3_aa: CASAREYQETQYF
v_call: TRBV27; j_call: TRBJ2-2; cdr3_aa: CASRDRSGELFF
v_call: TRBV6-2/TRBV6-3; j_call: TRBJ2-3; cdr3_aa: CASSYKFPDTQYF
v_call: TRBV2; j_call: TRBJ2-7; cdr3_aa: CASFRDSYEQYF
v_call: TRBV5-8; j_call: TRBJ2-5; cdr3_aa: CARPGLKFEETQYF
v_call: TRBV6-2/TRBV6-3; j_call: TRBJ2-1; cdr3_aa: CASSSLAGGISYNEQFF
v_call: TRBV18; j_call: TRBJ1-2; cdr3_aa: CASSPFSGPSNYGYTF
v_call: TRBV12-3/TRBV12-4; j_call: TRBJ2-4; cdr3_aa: CASTSLGVAKNIQYF
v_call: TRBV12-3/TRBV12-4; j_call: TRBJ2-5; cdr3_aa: CASSARGTVGIETQYF
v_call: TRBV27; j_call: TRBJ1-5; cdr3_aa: CASSPDSQPQHF
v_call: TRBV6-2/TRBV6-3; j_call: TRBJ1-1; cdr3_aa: CASSYSIGPEAFF
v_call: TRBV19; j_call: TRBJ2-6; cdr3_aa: CASSIATGAISGANVLTF